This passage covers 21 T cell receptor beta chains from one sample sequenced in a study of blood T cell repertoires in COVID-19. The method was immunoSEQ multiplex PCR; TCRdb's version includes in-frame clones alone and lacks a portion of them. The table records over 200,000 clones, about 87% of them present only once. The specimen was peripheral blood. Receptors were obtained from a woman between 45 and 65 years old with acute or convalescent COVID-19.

This CDR3 reads CAVTRDTEAFF. The DNA of the CDR3 is TGTGCCGTCACCCGGGACACTGAAGCTTTCTTT. The chain combines TRBV6-5 with TRBJ1-1, with D unclear. Trimming took off 11 bases at V and 3 bases at J, with 10 bases between the two ends. The CDR3 consists of 11 residues. Per germline, CDR1 MNHEY and CDR2 SVGAGI.

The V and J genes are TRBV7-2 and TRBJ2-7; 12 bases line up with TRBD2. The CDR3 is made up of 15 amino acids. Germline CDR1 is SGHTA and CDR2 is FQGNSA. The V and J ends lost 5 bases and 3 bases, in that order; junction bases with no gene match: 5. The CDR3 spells CASSETSGRIYEQYF. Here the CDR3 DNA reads TGTGCCAGCAGCGAGACTAGCGGGAGAATCTACGAGCAGTACTTC. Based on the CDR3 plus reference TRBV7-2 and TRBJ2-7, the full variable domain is GAGVSQSPSNKVTEKGKDVELRCDPISGHTALYWYRQSLGQGLEFLIYFQGNSAPDKSGLPSDRFSAERTGGSVSTLTIQRTQQEDSAVYLCASSETSGRIYEQYFGPGTRLTVT.

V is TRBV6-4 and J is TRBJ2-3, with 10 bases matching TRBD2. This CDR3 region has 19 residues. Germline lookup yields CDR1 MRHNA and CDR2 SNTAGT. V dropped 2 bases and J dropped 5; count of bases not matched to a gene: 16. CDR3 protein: CASSDRPSPSGSLEDTQYF. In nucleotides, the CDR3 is TGTGCCAGCAGTGACCGGCCCTCGCCTAGCGGGAGTTTAGAAGATACGCAGTATTTT.

CDR3 sequence reads: CASSIAGQGHYEQYF. Here the CDR3 DNA reads TGTGCCAGTAGTATCGCGGGACAGGGCCACTACGAGCAGTACTTC. The chain employs TRBV19 and TRBJ2-7; the match to TRBD1 covers 9 bases. Germline CDR1 is LNHDA and CDR2 is SQIVND (reference sequence). V lost 3 bases to trimming and J lost 3 bases; unmatched junction nucleotides: 6. There are 15 residues in the CDR3.

CDR3 nucleotides: TGTGCCAGTAGTATAAAACCGGCAGGCCGGTATATTCTGTTTTTT. Amino acid sequence: CASSIKPAGRYILFF. This chain connects TRBV19 to TRBJ1-4, with unresolved D. The CDR3 covers 15 residues. Trimming removed 2 bases from V and 14 bases from J, with 21 bases in between. Germline lookup yields CDR1 LNHDA and CDR2 SQIVND (reference sequence).

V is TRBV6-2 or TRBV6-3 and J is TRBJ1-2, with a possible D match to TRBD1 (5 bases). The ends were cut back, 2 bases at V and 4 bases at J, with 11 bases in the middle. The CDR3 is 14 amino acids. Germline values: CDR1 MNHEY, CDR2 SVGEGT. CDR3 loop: CASSYEQGRYGYTF. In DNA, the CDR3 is TGTGCCAGCAGTTACGAGCAGGGCCGCTATGGCTACACCTTC.

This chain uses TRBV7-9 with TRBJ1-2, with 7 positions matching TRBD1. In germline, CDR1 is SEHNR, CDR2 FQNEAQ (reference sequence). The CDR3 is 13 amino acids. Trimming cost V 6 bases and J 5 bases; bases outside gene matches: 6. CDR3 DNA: TGTGCCAGCAGTCCGACAGGGAGTTATGGCTACACCTTC. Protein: CASSPTGSYGYTF.

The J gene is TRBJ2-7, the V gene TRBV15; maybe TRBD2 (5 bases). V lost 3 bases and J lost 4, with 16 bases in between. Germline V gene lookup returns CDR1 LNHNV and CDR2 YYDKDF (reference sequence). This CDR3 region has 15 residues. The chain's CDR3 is CATSSPTKTFYEQYF. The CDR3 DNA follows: TGTGCCACCAGCAGCCCGACTAAAACCTTTTACGAGCAGTACTTC.

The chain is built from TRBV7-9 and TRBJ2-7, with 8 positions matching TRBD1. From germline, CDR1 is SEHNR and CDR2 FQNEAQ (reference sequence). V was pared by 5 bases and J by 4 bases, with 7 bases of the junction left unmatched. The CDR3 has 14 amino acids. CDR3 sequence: CASSPRTGNYEQYF. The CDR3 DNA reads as TGTGCCAGCAGCCCGCGGACAGGGAATTACGAGCAGTACTTC.

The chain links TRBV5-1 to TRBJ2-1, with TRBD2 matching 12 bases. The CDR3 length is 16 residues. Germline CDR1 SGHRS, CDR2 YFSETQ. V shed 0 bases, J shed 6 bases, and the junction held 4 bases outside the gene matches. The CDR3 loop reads CASSLAPSGRANEQFF. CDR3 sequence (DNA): TGCGCCAGCAGCTTGGCGCCTAGCGGGAGGGCCAATGAGCAGTTCTTC.

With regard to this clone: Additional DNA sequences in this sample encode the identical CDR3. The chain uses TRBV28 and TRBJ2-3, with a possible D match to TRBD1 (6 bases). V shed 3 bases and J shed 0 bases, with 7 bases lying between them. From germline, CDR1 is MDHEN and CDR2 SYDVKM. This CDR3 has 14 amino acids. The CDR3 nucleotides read TGTGCCAGCAGTTTTAGGGGGAGCACAGATACGCAGTATTTT. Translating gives CASSFRGSTDTQYF. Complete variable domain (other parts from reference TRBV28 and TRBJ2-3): DVKVTQSSRYLVKRTGEKVFLECVQDMDHENMFWYRQDPGLGLRLIYFSYDVKMKEKGDIPEGYSVSREKKERFSLILESASTNQTSMYLCASSFRGSTDTQYFGPGTRLTVL.

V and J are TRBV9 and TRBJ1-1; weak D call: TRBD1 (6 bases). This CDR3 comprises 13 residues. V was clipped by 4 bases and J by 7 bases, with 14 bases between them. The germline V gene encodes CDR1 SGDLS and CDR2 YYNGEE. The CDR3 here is CASSPVLDSEAFF. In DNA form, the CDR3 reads TGTGCCAGCAGCCCCGTTCTGGACAGTGAAGCTTTCTTT.

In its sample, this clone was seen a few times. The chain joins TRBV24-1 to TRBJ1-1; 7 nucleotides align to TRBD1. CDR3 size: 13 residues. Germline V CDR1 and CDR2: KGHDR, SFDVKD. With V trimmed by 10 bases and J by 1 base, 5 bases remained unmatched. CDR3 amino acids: CATMGQPNTEAFF. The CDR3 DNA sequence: TGTGCCACTATGGGACAGCCGAACACTGAAGCTTTCTTT.

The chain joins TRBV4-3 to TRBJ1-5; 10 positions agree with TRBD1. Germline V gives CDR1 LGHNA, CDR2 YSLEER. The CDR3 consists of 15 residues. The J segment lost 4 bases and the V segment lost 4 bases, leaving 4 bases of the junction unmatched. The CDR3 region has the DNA TGCGCCAGCAGCCCGCGGACAGGGGGTAATCAGCCCCAGCATTTT. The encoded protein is CASSPRTGGNQPQHF.

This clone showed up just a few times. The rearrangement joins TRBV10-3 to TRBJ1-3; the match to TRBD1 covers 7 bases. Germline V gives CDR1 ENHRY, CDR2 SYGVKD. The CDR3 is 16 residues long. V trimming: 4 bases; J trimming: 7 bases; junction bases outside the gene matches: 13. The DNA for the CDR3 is TGTGCCATCAGTGCACGGGGGACAGACGGGCGGAACACCATATATTTT. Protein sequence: CAISARGTDGRNTIYF.

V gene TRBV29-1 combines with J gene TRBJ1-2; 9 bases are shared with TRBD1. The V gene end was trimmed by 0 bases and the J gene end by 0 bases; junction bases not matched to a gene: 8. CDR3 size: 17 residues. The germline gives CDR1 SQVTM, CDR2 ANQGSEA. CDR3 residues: CSVEEPPGQGTNYGYTF. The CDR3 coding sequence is TGCAGCGTTGAAGAGCCCCCGGGACAGGGAACTAACTATGGCTACACCTTC.

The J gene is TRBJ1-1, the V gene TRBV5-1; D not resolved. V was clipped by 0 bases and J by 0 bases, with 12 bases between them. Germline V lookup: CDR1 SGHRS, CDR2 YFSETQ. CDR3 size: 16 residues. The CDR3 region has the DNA TGCGCCAGCAGCTTGGCGGAGCGACTGCTGAACACTGAAGCTTTCTTT. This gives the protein CASSLAERLLNTEAFF.

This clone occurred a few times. Here the CDR3 reads CASSREGPGGKLFF. The CDR3 bases are TGCGCCAGCAGCCGGGAGGGCCCGGGGGGAAAACTGTTTTTT. The chain combines TRBV10-2 with TRBJ1-4; D is possibly TRBD1 (5 bases). The CDR3 length is 14 residues. Per the germline V gene, CDR1 is WSHSY and CDR2 is SAAADI. Between the trimmed V and J ends, which lost 6 bases and 10 bases, there was a span of 18 bases.

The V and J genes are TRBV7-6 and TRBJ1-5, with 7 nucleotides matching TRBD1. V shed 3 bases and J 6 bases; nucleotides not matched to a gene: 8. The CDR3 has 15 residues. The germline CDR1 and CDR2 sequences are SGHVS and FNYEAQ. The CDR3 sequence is CASSLYQGDRQPQHF. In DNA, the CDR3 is TGTGCCAGCAGCTTGTACCAGGGGGATCGTCAGCCCCAGCATTTT.

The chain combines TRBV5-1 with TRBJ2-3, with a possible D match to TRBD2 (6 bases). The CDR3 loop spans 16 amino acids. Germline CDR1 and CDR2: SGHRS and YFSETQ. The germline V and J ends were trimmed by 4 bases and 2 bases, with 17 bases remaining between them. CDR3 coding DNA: TGCGCCAGCAGCCCCACCACGACTAGTGTCACAGATACGCAGTATTTT. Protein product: CASSPTTTSVTDTQYF.

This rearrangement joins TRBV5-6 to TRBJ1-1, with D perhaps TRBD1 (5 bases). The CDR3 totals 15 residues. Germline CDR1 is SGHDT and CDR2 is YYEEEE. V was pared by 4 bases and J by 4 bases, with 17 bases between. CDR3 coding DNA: TGTGCCAGCAGCGGAAGGGGTGCCCTGGGCACTGAAGCTTTCTTT. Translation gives CASSGRGALGTEAFF.